These 30 T cell receptor beta chains were all obtained from the same sample, sequenced in a study of T cells in Graves' hyperthyroidism and ophthalmopathy. Amplified regions were TCR beta CDR3 sequences from RNA transcripts. The HTBI primer set served for first-round RT-PCR of the TCR CDR3. TCRdb processed the multiplex PCR reads anew with MiXCR; each CDR3 protein has one entry. This table holds roughly 580,000 distinct CDR3 sequences, about 15% found once. Input material: blood. These receptors originate from a woman aged 25-40 years with Graves' hyperthyroidism that later progressed to Graves' ophthalmopathy.

The rearrangement links TRBV28 to TRBJ1-2; no definite D call. This CDR3 contains 14 residues. CDR1 is MDHEN, CDR2 SYDVKM, per germline. Between the trimmed V and J ends, which lost 7 bases and 2 bases, there was a span of 14 bases. The CDR3 DNA follows: TGTGCCAGCAAAACGGCCGGTACGAACTATGGCTACACCTTC. Protein product: CASKTAGTNYGYTF.

This chain joins TRBV30 and TRBJ2-3, with D maybe TRBD1 (5 bases). This CDR3 comprises 14 residues. Germline-derived CDR1 and CDR2 are GTSNPN and SVGIG (reference sequence). Trimming shortened V by 0 bases and J by 1 base, and 8 bases separated the two germline ends. The CDR3: CAWSVQGGTDTQYF. The CDR3 nucleotides read TGTGCCTGGAGTGTCCAGGGTGGCACAGATACGCAGTATTTT.

This rearrangement joins TRBV5-4 to TRBJ1-1; TRBD1 aligns across 8 bases. Germline V CDR1 and CDR2: SGHNT, YYREEE (reference sequence). The CDR3 is 13 amino acids. J was trimmed by 10 bases and V by 0 bases; bases with no gene match: 5. The CDR3 here is CASSLDQGASAFF. DNA for the CDR3: TGTGCCAGCAGCTTGGATCAGGGGGCATCAGCTTTCTTT.

In nucleotides, the CDR3 is TGTGCCAGCAGTTCCACCACAGGGGGAAGGGGGAATTCACCCCTCCACTTT. The encoded protein is CASSSTTGGRGNSPLHF. V gene TRBV28 combines with J gene TRBJ1-6; 8 bases match TRBD1. Germline V gives CDR1 MDHEN, CDR2 SYDVKM. V was pared by 4 bases and J by 7 bases, with 12 bases of the junction left unmatched. The CDR3 runs to 17 residues.

Ten or more counts support this clonotype. The chain combines TRBV6-1 with TRBJ2-7; D gene uncertain. V was clipped by 7 bases and J by 7 bases, with 17 bases between them. The V gene's germline CDR1 is MNHNS and CDR2 SASEGT. The CDR3 spans 13 residues. CDR3 sequence (DNA): TGTGCCAGCAACGGCGGACCCACTGGGGAGCAGTACTTC. It codes for CASNGGPTGEQYF.

This clonotype was observed at least ten times. This chain links TRBV6-1 with TRBJ1-5; TRBD1 agrees at 7 bases. Germline V gives CDR1 MNHNS, CDR2 SASEGT. The CDR3 loop spans 19 amino acids. Unmatched junction bases numbered 25, after V lost 10 bases and J lost 4 bases. The CDR3 coding sequence is TGTGCCACCCAGAGGGGAATTGGGGAGTGGGACAGAAAGAATCAGCCCCAGCATTTT. It is translated as CATQRGIGEWDRKNQPQHF.

This chain links TRBV19 with TRBJ2-2; 8 bases agree with TRBD2. CDR1 is LNHDA, CDR2 SQIVND, per germline (reference sequence). With 3 bases clipped from V and 5 bases from J, the junction kept 5 bases outside the gene matches. The CDR3 is 15 residues long. CDR3 sequence: CASSISGGGTGELFF. The CDR3 bases are TGTGCCAGTAGTATCAGCGGGGGAGGGACCGGGGAGCTGTTTTTT.

On this clonotype: A much larger clone lies one base from this, so it may be a read error. Without the conserved terminal phenylalanine or tryptophan, this CDR3 likely stems from a read error. The rearrangement joins TRBV28 to TRBJ2-7; 9 bases are shared with TRBD2. The CDR3 loop spans 15 amino acids. The V and J ends lost 6 bases and 1 base, in that order; junction bases with no gene match: 7. Germline V CDR1 and CDR2: MDHEN, SYDVKM. CDR3 coding DNA: TGTGCCAGCAGACTTAGCGGGAGCCAGTCCTACGAGCAGTACCTC. Translating it yields CASRLSGSQSYEQYL.

In this sample, this clonotype turned up many times. The chain joins TRBV11-1 to TRBJ1-1; a possible D gene is TRBD1 (5 bases). From germline, CDR1 is SGHAT and CDR2 FQDESV (reference sequence). Trimming took off 8 bases at V and 0 bases at J, with 13 bases between the two ends. This CDR3 has 14 amino acids. CDR3 sequence: CASRDYPLNTEAFF. In DNA form, the CDR3 reads TGTGCCAGCCGGGACTACCCGTTGAACACTGAAGCTTTCTTT.

V is TRBV20-1 and J is TRBJ2-7; TRBD2 aligns across 9 bases. V lost 3 bases and J lost 9; bases outside the gene matches: 9. Germline V gene lookup returns CDR1 DFQATT and CDR2 SNEGSKA (reference sequence). This CDR3 has 13 amino acids. The CDR3: CSASLLAGQGQYF. The CDR3 coding sequence is TGCAGTGCTAGTTTACTAGCGGGCCAGGGGCAGTACTTC.

V gene TRBV4-3 combines with J gene TRBJ2-2; D not resolved. This CDR3 has 14 amino acids. The V gene lost 5 bases and the J gene lost 7 bases, with 14 bases spanning the gap. Germline CDR1 LGHNA, CDR2 YSLEER. CDR3 region: CASSYSRQNGELFF. DNA of the CDR3: TGCGCCAGCAGCTACTCTAGGCAAAACGGGGAGCTGTTTTTT.

This clonotype was detected many times. V is TRBV3-1 and J is TRBJ2-1; 8 bases line up with TRBD2. Germline CDR1 and CDR2: LGHDT and YNNKEL (reference sequence). The CDR3 runs 15 residues. V shed 4 bases, J shed 7 bases, and the junction held 9 bases outside the gene matches. The CDR3 spells CASSLRGGRLNEQFF. The CDR3 region has the DNA TGTGCCAGCAGCCTTCGGGGCGGGAGGCTAAATGAGCAGTTCTTC.

The chain combines TRBV12-3 or TRBV12-4 with TRBJ2-3; 12 positions agree with TRBD2. With 7 bases clipped from V and 6 bases from J, the junction kept 8 bases outside the gene matches. The length of the CDR3 is 15 residues. This CDR3 is CASTKLAGGGDTQYF. For the CDR3, the DNA is TGTGCCAGCACCAAACTAGCGGGAGGAGGCGATACGCAGTATTTT.

This clonotype was counted many times. The genes are TRBV20-1 and TRBJ2-5, with TRBD2 matching over 12 bases. This CDR3 contains 19 residues. The V gene's germline CDR1 is DFQATT and CDR2 SNEGSKA (reference sequence). V gave up 0 bases and J gave up 5 bases; unmatched junction bases: 16. The CDR3 spells CSARDYGLAGRNPVETQYF. CDR3 DNA: TGCAGTGCTAGAGATTACGGACTAGCGGGACGAAACCCCGTGGAGACCCAGTACTTC.

V usage is TRBV20-1 and J usage is TRBJ1-2; tentative D call: TRBD1 (6 bases). Germline CDR1 and CDR2: DFQATT and SNEGSKA (reference sequence). The CDR3 spans 15 residues. V was clipped by 0 bases and J by 4 bases, with 15 bases between them. The CDR3 loop reads CSARDPVGGGYGYTF. The CDR3, as DNA: TGCAGTGCTAGAGATCCGGTGGGGGGCGGCTATGGCTACACCTTC.

The chain links TRBV2 to TRBJ2-5; TRBD1 agrees at 9 bases. This CDR3 has 15 amino acids. With 6 bases clipped from V and 4 bases from J, the junction kept 9 bases outside the gene matches. Germline-derived CDR1 and CDR2 are SNHLY and FYNNEI. CDR3 coding DNA: TGTGCCAGCAGACCCCCGACAGGGGGAGGAGAGACCCAGTACTTC. Translation gives CASRPPTGGGETQYF.

The rearrangement links TRBV5-1 to TRBJ1-2, with a weak D call TRBD1 (5 bases). The V gene's germline CDR1 is SGHRS and CDR2 YFSETQ. V lost 5 bases to trimming and J lost 5 bases, with 19 bases between them. The CDR3 loop spans 15 amino acids. This chain's CDR3 is CASRRERTYPYGYTF. CDR3 nucleotides: TGCGCCAGCAGGAGAGAGAGGACATATCCATATGGCTACACCTTC.

This clonotype was picked up many times. V is TRBV12-3 or TRBV12-4 and J is TRBJ1-6, with D unclear. The CDR3 contains 14 residues. Trimming shortened V by 6 bases and J by 7 bases, and 13 bases separated the two germline ends. CDR3 region: CASSLDTGNSPLHF. The CDR3 DNA sequence: TGTGCCAGCAGCCTTGACACGGGAAATTCACCCCTCCACTTT.

This clonotype was recorded at least ten times. This chain links TRBV19 with TRBJ1-5, with TRBD1 matching 9 bases. Germline assignment: CDR1 LNHDA and CDR2 SQIVND (reference sequence). This CDR3 is 16 amino acids long. With 3 bases clipped from V and 0 bases from J, the junction kept 3 bases outside the gene matches. The CDR3 nucleotides are TGTGCCAGTAGTATGGACAGGGGCTATAGCAATCAGCCCCAGCATTTT. Amino acids: CASSMDRGYSNQPQHF.

This clonotype was observed a handful of times. The chain uses TRBV10-3 and TRBJ2-2; D tentatively fits TRBD1 or TRBD2 (5 bases each). Looked up from germline, CDR1 is ENHRY and CDR2 is SYGVKD. The V end lost 2 bases, the J end lost 3 bases, and 13 bases lay between the germline ends. This CDR3 comprises 16 residues. The CDR3 region is CAISERAGTDTGELFF. The DNA of the CDR3 is TGTGCCATCAGTGAGAGGGCAGGGACCGACACCGGGGAGCTGTTTTTT.

This clonotype was counted at least ten times. The rearrangement uses TRBV6-1 and TRBJ2-7; a possible D gene is TRBD2 (6 bases). Germline CDR1 is MNHNS and CDR2 is SASEGT. The length of the CDR3 is 14 residues. The V and J ends lost 6 bases and 3 bases respectively, with 15 bases between them. The CDR3 spells CASSSTGGSYEQYF. CDR3 sequence (DNA): TGTGCCAGCAGCTCCACCGGAGGGAGCTACGAGCAGTACTTC.

This clonotype has a count of ten or more. The chain combines TRBV24-1 with TRBJ1-5; D not resolved. The germline V gene has CDR1 KGHDR and CDR2 SFDVKD. Trimming took 1 base from V and 5 from J, leaving 8 bases between them. The CDR3 has 14 amino acids. CDR3 region: CATSDFREDQPQHF. DNA of the CDR3: TGTGCCACCAGTGATTTCCGGGAGGATCAGCCCCAGCATTTT.

The chain recombines TRBV24-1 with TRBJ2-2, with D perhaps TRBD2 (6 bases). The CDR3 is 15 amino acids. Trimming removed 4 bases at V and 4 bases at J, with 12 bases between. Germline V gene lookup returns CDR1 KGHDR and CDR2 SFDVKD. The CDR3 DNA sequence: TGTGCCACCAGTGAAGATAGCGGACTCACCGGGGAGCTGTTTTTT. Encoded protein: CATSEDSGLTGELFF.

The chain is built from TRBV5-4 and TRBJ2-1, with no clear D. V gave up 4 bases and J gave up 3 bases, with 11 bases separating them. The CDR3 sequence is 14 residues long. Germline CDR1 and CDR2: SGHNT and YYREEE (reference sequence). CDR3 in amino acids: CASSAHSSYNEQFF. The CDR3 DNA reads TGTGCCAGCAGCGCCCATTCCAGCTACAATGAGCAGTTCTTC. Full variable domain (remainder filled in from reference TRBV5-4 and TRBJ2-1): ETGVTQSPTHLIKTRGQQVTLRCSSQSGHNTVSWYQQALGQGPQFIFQYYREEENGRGNFPPRFSGLQFPNYSSELNVNALELDDSALYLCASSAHSSYNEQFFGPGTRLTVL.

This clonotype was recorded at least ten times. CDR3: CASSPDRVVHEQYF. The CDR3 bases are TGTGCCAGCAGTCCGGACAGGGTTGTCCACGAGCAGTACTTC. The chain is built from TRBV12-3 or TRBV12-4 and TRBJ2-7, with TRBD1 identical over 8 bases. The CDR3 is 14 residues long. With 5 bases clipped from V and 5 bases from J, the junction kept 8 bases outside the gene matches.

This clonotype was counted many times. The chain combines TRBV11-3 with TRBJ2-5; no clear D gene. Germline lookup yields CDR1 SGHNT and CDR2 YENEEA. V was cut by 5 bases and J by 2 bases, with 21 bases left in between. CDR3 length equals 17 residues. The CDR3 loop is CASSPTLGSPRQETQYF. The CDR3 region has the DNA TGTGCCAGCAGCCCAACCTTAGGCAGTCCACGGCAAGAGACCCAGTACTTC.

This clonotype was seen repeatedly, ten times or more. The chain links TRBV24-1 to TRBJ1-2; perhaps TRBD1 as D (5 bases). Germline values: CDR1 KGHDR, CDR2 SFDVKD. The CDR3 spans 12 residues. V shed 6 bases and J shed 8 bases, with 12 bases lying between them. The CDR3 region is CATSQGIEGYTF. The CDR3 DNA reads TGTGCCACCAGTCAGGGTATCGAAGGCTACACCTTC.

This clonotype was counted ten times or more. DNA of the CDR3: TGTGCCAGCAGTATTATGGGACAGGGCGATCAGCCCCAGCATTTT. This encodes CASSIMGQGDQPQHF. J is TRBJ1-5 and V is TRBV2; TRBD1 agrees at 9 bases. The length of the CDR3 is 15 residues. V trimming: 5 bases; J trimming: 5 bases; junction bases outside the gene matches: 7. Germline-derived CDR1 and CDR2 are SNHLY and FYNNEI.

This clonotype was observed at least ten times. V usage is TRBV11-1 and J usage is TRBJ2-5; D gene unclear. Trimming took 5 bases from V and 1 from J, leaving 11 bases between them. CDR1 SGHAT and CDR2 FQDESV come from the germline V gene (reference sequence). This CDR3 contains 14 residues. The CDR3 nucleotides read TGTGCCAGCAGCCAAGGAGACCTCCAAGAGACCCAGTACTTC. Translation gives CASSQGDLQETQYF.

The chain uses TRBV27 and TRBJ2-3; TRBD2 matches 9 bases. This CDR3 has 15 residues. Trimming at V came to 8 bases and at J to 3 bases, leaving 9 bases not matched to a gene. Germline V lookup: CDR1 MNHEY, CDR2 SMNVEV (reference sequence). The CDR3 DNA reads TGTGCCAGCCGCACCCCTAGCGGGAAGACAGATACGCAGTATTTT. Translated: CASRTPSGKTDTQYF.